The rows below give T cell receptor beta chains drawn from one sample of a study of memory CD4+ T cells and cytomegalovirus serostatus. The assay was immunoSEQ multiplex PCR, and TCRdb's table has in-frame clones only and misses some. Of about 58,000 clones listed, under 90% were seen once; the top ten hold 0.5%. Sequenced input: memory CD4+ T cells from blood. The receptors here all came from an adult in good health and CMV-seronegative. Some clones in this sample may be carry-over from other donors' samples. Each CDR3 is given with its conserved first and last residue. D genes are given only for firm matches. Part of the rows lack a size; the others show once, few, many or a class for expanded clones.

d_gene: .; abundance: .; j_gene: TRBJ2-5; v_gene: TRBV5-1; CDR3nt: TGCGCCAGCAGCGACGGCCCCCGGGAGACCCAGTACTTC; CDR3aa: CASSDGPRETQYF
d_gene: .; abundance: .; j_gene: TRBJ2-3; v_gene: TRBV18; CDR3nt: TGTGCCAGCTCACCAGGGAGAGATACGCAGTATTTT; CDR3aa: CASSPGRDTQYF
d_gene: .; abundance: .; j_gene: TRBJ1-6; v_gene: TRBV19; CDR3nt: TGTGCCAGTAGTATTGGGAAGGATTCACCCCTCCACTTT; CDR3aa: CASSIGKDSPLHF
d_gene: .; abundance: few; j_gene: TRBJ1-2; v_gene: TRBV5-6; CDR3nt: TGTGCCAGCAGGGCGGGGTGGGGTAACTATGGCTACACCTTC; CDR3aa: CASRAGWGNYGYTF
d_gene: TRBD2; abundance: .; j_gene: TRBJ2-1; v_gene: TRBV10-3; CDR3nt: TGTGCCATCAGTGCAAGTGGCGGGAGCTACAATGAGCAGTTCTTC; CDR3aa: CAISASGGSYNEQFF
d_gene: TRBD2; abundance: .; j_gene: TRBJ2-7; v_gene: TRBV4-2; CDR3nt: TGTGCCGGGACTAACGGGAGGTCCGCCTACGAGCAGTACTTC; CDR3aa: CAGTNGRSAYEQYF
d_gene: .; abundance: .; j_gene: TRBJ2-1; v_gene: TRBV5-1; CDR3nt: TGCGCCAGCAGCTTGGTGCGGGGTGATTACAATGAGCAGTTCTTC; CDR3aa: CASSLVRGDYNEQFF
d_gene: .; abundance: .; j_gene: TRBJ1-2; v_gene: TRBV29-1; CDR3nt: TGCAGCGCCTGGGGGGGCTTAAGAGATGGCTACACCTTC; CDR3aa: CSAWGGLRDGYTF
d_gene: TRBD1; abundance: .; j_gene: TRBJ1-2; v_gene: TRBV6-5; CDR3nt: TGTGCCAGCAGGGGACAGGGGCGCTACACCTTC; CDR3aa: CASRGQGRYTF
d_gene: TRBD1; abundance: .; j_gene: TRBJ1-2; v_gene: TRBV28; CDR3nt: TGTGCCAGCAGGCTGGGACAGGGGGCAAATGGCTACACCTTC; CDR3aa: CASRLGQGANGYTF
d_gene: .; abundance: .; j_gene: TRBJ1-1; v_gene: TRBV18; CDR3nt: TGTGCCAGCTCTGAGGGGAGAACTGAAGCTTTCTTT; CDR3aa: CASSEGRTEAFF
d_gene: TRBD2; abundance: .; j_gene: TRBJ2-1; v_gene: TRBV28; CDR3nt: TGTGCCAGCAGTCTTCAACGGGGTAGCGGGAGGGTGGATGAGCAGTTCTTC; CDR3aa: CASSLQRGSGRVDEQFF
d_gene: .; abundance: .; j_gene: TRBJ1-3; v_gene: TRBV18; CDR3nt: TGTGCCAGCTCACCACCGATGACCCCTGGAAACACCATATATTTT; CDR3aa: CASSPPMTPGNTIYF
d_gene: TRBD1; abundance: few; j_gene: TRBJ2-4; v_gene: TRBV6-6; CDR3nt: TGTGCCAGCAGTACGCGGACAGGGGGTCAAAACATTCAGTACTTC; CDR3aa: CASSTRTGGQNIQYF
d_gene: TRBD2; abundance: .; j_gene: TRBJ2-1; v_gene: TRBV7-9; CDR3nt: TGTGCCAGCAGCTTATCGGGGACTATAACTTACAATGAGCAGTTCTTC; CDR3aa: CASSLSGTITYNEQFF
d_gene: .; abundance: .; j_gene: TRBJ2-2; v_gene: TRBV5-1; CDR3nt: TGCGCCAGCAGCCAAATGGAGAAGAACACCGGGGAGCTGTTTTTT; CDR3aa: CASSQMEKNTGELFF
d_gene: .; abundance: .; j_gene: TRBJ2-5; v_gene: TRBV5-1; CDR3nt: TGCGCCAGCAGCCCCCGTCCGGGGAACCAAGAGACCCAGTACTTC; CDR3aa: CASSPRPGNQETQYF
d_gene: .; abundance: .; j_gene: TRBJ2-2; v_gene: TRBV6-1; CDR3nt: TGTGCCAGCAGTGATCGACTGTCGAACACCGGGGAGCTGTTTTTT; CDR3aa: CASSDRLSNTGELFF
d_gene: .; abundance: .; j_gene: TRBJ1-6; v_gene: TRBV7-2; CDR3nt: TGTGCCAGCAGCTTCGGACAGAATTCACCCCTCCACTTT; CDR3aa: CASSFGQNSPLHF
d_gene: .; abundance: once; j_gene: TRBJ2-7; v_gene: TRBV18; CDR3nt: TGTGCCAGCTCACAACACCCTTACGAGCAGTACTTC; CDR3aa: CASSQHPYEQYF
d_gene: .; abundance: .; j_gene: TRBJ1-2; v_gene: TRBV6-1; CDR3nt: TGTGCCAGCACGAAGACGGCAGGGGCCTATGGCTACACCTTC; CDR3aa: CASTKTAGAYGYTF
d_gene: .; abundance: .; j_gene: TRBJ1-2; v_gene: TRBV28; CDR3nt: TGTGCCAGCGCCCCGGGAATGAAATATTATGGCTACACCTTC; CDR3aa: CASAPGMKYYGYTF
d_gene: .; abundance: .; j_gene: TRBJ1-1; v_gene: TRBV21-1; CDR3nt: TGTGCCAGTAACACTGAAGCTTTCTTT; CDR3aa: CASNTEAFF
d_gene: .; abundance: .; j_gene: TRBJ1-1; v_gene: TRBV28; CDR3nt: TGTGCCAGCAGTTTAGGAGGGGTGAACACTGAAGCTTTCTTT; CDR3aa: CASSLGGVNTEAFF
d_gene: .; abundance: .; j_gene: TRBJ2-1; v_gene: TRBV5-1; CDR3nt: TGCGCCAGCAGCTTGGCGGAAATTTCCTACAATGAGCAGTTCTTC; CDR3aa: CASSLAEISYNEQFF
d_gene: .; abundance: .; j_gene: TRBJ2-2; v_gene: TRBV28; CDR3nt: TGTGCCGTCGAAATTGGGGGCAGACCTAACACCGGGGAGCTGTTTTTT; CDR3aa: CAVEIGGRPNTGELFF
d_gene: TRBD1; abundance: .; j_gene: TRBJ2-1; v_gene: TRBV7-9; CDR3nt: TGTGCCAGCAGCTCACAGGGGGCGGTGGACAATGAGCAGTTCTTC; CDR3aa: CASSSQGAVDNEQFF
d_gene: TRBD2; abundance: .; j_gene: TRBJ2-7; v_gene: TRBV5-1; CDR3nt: TGCGCCAGCAGCGCGACTAGCGGCTACGAGCAGTACTTC; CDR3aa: CASSATSGYEQYF
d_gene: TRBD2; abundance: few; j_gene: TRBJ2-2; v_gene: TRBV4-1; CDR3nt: TGCGCCAGCAGCCAGGGGGGACTAGCGGGAGTAGGGACCGGGGAGCTGTTTTTT; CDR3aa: CASSQGGLAGVGTGELFF
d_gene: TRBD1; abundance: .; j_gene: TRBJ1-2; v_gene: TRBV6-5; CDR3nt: TGTGCCAGCAGTTACCAGGACAGGGGTTATGGCTACACCTTC; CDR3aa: CASSYQDRGYGYTF
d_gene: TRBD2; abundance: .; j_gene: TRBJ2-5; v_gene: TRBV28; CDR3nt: TGTGCCAGCAGTCCGGCGGCTAGCGGGAGAAGAGAGACCCAGTACTTC; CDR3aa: CASSPAASGRRETQYF
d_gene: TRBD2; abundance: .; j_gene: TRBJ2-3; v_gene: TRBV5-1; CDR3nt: TGCGCCAGCAGCTTTGGACTAGCGGGAGTAGGGGCAGATACGCAGTATTTT; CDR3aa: CASSFGLAGVGADTQYF
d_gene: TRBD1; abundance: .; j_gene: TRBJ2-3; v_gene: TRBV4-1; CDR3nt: TGCGCCAGCAGCCGGTTGGGACAGGGGGTCCCAGATACGCAGTATTTT; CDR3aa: CASSRLGQGVPDTQYF
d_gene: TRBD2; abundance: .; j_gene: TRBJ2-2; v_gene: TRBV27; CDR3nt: TGTGCCAGCAGTTTTAGGACTAGCGGGGCTTCCTTTACCGGGGAGCTGTTTTTT; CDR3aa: CASSFRTSGASFTGELFF
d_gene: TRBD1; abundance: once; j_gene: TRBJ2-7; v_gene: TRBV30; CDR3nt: TGTGCCTGGAGTCGCGGGACAGGGCGGCGCGAGCAGTACTTC; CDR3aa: CAWSRGTGRREQYF
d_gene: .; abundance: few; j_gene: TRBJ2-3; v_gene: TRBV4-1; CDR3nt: TGCGCCAGCAGCCAAGAGGAGTACACGCAGTATTTT; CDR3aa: CASSQEEYTQYF
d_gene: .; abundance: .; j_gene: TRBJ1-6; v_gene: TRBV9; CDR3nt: TGTGCCAGCAGCGTAGGGGTTGGGGGAACGAATAATTCACCCCTCCACTTT; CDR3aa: CASSVGVGGTNNSPLHF
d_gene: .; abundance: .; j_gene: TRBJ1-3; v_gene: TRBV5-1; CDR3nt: TGCGCCAGCAGCTCCGATACATACTCTGGAAACACCATATATTTT; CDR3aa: CASSSDTYSGNTIYF
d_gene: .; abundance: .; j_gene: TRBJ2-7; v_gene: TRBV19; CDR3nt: TGTGCCAGTAGTGGAAACTCAAGGTCCCTCGGCCACGAGCAGTACTTC; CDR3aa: CASSGNSRSLGHEQYF
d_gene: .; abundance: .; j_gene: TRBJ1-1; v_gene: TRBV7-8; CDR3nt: TGTGCCAGCACCCTATGGGGTCGACAGAGCACTGAAGCTTTCTTT; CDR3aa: CASTLWGRQSTEAFF
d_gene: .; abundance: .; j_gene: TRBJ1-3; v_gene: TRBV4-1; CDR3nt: TGCGCCAGCAGCCAAGATCACAGGACAGCTACTCTCTCTGGAAACACCATATATTTT; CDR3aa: CASSQDHRTATLSGNTIYF
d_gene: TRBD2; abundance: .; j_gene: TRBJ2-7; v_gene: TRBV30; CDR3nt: TGTGCCTGGAGTAAAGGGACTAGCGGGAGTTGGACTTACGAGCAGTACTTC; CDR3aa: CAWSKGTSGSWTYEQYF
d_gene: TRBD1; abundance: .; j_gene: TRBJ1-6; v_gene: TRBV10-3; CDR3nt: TGTGCCATCAGGGGACAGGTAGGGAATTCACCCCTCCACTTT; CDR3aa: CAIRGQVGNSPLHF
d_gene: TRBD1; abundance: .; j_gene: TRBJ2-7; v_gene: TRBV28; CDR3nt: TGTGCCAGCAGTCCAACCGACAGGGGCGGTTACGAGCAGTACTTC; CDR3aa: CASSPTDRGGYEQYF
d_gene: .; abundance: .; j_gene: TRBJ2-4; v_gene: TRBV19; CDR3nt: TGTGCCAGTAGTATCAGTTCGCTAGCCAAAAACATTCAGTACTTC; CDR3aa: CASSISSLAKNIQYF
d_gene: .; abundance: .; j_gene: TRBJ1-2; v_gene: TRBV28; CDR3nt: TGTGCCAGCCTAGGCGGGGCTGGGTATGGCTACACCTTC; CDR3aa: CASLGGAGYGYTF
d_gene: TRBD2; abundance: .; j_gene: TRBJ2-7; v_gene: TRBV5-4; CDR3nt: TGTGCCAGCAGCCCGTCCCGGACTAGCGGGGGGTACGAGCAGTACTTC; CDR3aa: CASSPSRTSGGYEQYF
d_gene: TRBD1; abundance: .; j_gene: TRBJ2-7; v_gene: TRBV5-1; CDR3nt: TGCGCCAGCAGCTCCTCCGGGACAGGGGGCAGTTACGAGCAGTACTTC; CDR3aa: CASSSSGTGGSYEQYF
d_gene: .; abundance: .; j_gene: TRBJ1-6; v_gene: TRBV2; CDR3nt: TGTGCCAGCAGTGATGAGGGGGGGGTTTCACCCCTCCACTTT; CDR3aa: CASSDEGGVSPLHF
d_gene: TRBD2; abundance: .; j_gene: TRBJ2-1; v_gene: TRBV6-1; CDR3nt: TGTGCCAGCAGTGACCCTGGGACTAGAGTATATGAGCAGTTCTTC; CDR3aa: CASSDPGTRVYEQFF
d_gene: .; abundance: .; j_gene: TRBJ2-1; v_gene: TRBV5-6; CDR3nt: TGTGCCAGCAGCTTGGTGGGGTACAATGAGCAGTTCTTC; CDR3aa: CASSLVGYNEQFF
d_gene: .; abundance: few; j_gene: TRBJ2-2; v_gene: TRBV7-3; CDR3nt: TGTGCCAGCAGCCCCCGACTAGTTTCGACCAGCGGGGAGCTGTTTTTT; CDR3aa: CASSPRLVSTSGELFF
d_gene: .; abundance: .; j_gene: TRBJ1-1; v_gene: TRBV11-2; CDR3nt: TGTGCCAGCAGCCAGGCGGGGGCAGCTGGTACTGAAGCTTTCTTT; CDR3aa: CASSQAGAAGTEAFF
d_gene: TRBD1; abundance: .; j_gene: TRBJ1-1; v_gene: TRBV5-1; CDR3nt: TGCGCCAGCAGCTGGGACAGGGGGGAAGCTTTCTTT; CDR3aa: CASSWDRGEAFF
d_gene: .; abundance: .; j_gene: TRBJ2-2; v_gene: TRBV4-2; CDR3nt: TGTGCCAGCAGCCAGCTTACCGGGACCGCGAACACCGGGGAGCTGTTTTTT; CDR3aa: CASSQLTGTANTGELFF
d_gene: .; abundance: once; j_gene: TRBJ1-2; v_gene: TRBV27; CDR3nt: TGTGCCAGCAGCCCCACGAGGATCGGCGCGGAAGGCTACACCTTC; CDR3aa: CASSPTRIGAEGYTF
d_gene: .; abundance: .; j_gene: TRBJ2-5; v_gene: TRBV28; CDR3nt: TGTGCCAGCAGTTTAGCGTCTCGGGAGACCCAGTACTTC; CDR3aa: CASSLASRETQYF
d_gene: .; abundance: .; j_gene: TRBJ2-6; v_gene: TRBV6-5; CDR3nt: TGTGCCAGCAGTTACTCCGCGATCTCTGGGGCCAACGTCCTGACTTTC; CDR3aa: CASSYSAISGANVLTF
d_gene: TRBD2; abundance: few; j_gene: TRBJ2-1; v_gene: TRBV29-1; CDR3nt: TGCAGCGTTGGTGCGGGAGGATTCTACAATGAGCAGTTCTTC; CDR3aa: CSVGAGGFYNEQFF